The present entry profiles one TCR beta chain with its context. Its antigen is not yet known. Germline and junction disagree at one end, which may indicate a read error. TCRbeta-specific cDNA was reverse-transcribed from about 520 ng total RNA using a constant-region primer and ProtoScript II reverse transcriptase. The TCRbeta libraries were prepared through three rounds of nested multiplex PCR following a slightly modified ARM-PCR procedure. Multiplex TRBV1-TRBV30 forward primers and a Cbeta reverse primer were used in the first two PCR rounds, each of which was run for about 10 cycles. Sample barcodes and Illumina adapters were added in a final 25-cycle PCR using Deep VentR polymerase. Before sequencing, amplicons of 200-500 bp were purified from gel using a QIAquick gel extraction kit. TCRbeta amplicons were sequenced on an Illumina HiSeq 2500 with 250-bp paired-end reads. The original pipeline was this. Trimmomatic v0.33 was used to quality-trim the reads, and FLASH v1.2.11 was used to merge paired reads so that full CDR3 sequences could be recovered. V, D and J germline segments were assigned to the rearranged TCRbeta sequences by MiGEC v1.2.1b. Clonotype statistics, along with Shannon-Wiener diversity indices, were calculated using VDJtools v1.0.0. Except for diversity analysis, only each sample's 250 most abundant clonotypes were used in subsequent analyses to reduce sampling bias. In-frame beta chains were kept once TCRdb had trimmed the public reads at Q25 with fastp and called clones with MiXCR. Here each entry gathers all rows of one CDR3 protein and keeps the most common genes and DNA. For this entry, the V and J calls and clone size follow TCRdb and not the study's own pipeline. The sample table contains about 300,000 distinct CDR3 sequences; only one count was recorded for over 55% of them. The ten largest clones take up 9% to 10% of the sample.

This entry belongs to a study of tumor-infiltrating lymphocytes in primary liver carcinoma (dated by TCRdb to 2016 to 2017). Looking at the study overall: Surgical resection was performed in China between 2015 and March 2016 on about five patients with histopathologically diagnosed primary liver carcinoma. Of the five patients (three men and two women, aged 30 to 69 years), four had hepatocellular carcinoma and one had combined HCC and intrahepatic cholangiocarcinoma. The five patients had tumors staged T1-T3 N0M0, with maximum diameters ranging from roughly 4.2 to 11 cm. Each sample produced roughly 3.65 to 8 million productive TCRbeta reads, and read depth showed no significant difference between tissue types. Across five regions of each liver tumor, along with adjacent normal tissue and blood, the study brought together TCRbeta repertoire sequencing, expression microarrays and whole-exome sequencing. A total of approximately 35 specimens from 5 patients, comprising some 25 tumor regions, 5 adjacent noncancerous liver tissues and 5 peripheral blood samples, were covered by TCRbeta repertoire sequencing. Reproducibility between technical replicate repertoires was high, with correlation coefficients above 0.95 and mean shared-clone rates approximately 0.9.

The research as a whole found: Only the TCR beta chain was sequenced, which likely underestimates true repertoire diversity because unpaired alpha chains were not captured. Repertoire overlap was found to be higher between tumor regions (mean about 36%) than between tumor-adjacent (around 17%) or tumor-blood (around 14%) pairs, consistent with antigen-driven expansion. The top 250 clones accounted for a significantly greater share of the repertoire in tumors than in blood (p = 0.039). Only four or five patients were included in the study, and the authors note that the findings should be validated in a larger study. Because the samples were bulk and unsorted, CD4+ and CD8+ T cell repertoires could not be compared.

RNA from unsorted whole blood was extracted with TRIzol reagent, and germline DNA was obtained with the DNeasy Blood & Tissue kit. At the time of sampling, the patients were treatment-naive and had chronic HBV infection. Before surgery, about 4 milliliters of peripheral blood were collected into K2EDTA tubes. The CDR3 numbers 12 residues from cysteine through phenylalanine. Just the 36-base CDR3 DNA is kept, in frame starting at base 1. The CDR1 and CDR2 encoded by the germline V gene are SGHAT and FQNNGV. Sequencing was performed on peripheral blood. This receptor was obtained from a man aged 35-49 years with primary liver carcinoma and hepatitis B virus infection. This chain joins TRBV11-2 to TRBJ2-1; a tentative D call is TRBD2 (6 bases match). CDR3 loop: CTSKSSDNEQFF. The DNA sequence is TGTACCAGCAAGTCTAGCGACAATGAGCAGTTCTTC.